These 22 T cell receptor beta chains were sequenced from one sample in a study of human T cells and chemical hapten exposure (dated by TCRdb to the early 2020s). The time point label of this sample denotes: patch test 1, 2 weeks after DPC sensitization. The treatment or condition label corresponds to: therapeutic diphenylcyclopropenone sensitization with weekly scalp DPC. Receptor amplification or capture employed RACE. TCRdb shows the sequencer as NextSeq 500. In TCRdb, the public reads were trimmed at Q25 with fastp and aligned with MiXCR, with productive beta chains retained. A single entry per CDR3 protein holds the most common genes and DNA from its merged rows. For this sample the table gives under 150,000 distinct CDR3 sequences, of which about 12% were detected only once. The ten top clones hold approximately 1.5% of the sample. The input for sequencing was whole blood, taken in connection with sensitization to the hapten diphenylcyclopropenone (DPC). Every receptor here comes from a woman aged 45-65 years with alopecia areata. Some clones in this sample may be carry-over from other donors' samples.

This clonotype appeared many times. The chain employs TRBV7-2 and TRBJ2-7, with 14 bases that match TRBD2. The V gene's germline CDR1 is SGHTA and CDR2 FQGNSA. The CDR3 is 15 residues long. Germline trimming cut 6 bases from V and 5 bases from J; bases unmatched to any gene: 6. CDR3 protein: CASRAGTSGGNEQYF. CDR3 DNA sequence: TGTGCCAGCAGGGCCGGGACTAGCGGGGGTAACGAGCAGTACTTC.

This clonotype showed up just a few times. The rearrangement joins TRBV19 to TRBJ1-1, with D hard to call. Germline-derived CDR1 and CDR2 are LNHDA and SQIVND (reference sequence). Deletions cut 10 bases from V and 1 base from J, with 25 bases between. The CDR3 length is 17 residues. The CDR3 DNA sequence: TGTGCCACCTCACCCGCCTTGAGTAGGACGGGGAACACTGAAGCTTTCTTT. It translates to CATSPALSRTGNTEAFF.

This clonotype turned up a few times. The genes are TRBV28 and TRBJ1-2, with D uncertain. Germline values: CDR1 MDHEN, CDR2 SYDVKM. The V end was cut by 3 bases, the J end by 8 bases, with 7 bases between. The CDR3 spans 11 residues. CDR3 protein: CASSFNQGYTF. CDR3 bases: TGTGCCAGCAGTTTTAATCAAGGCTACACCTTC.

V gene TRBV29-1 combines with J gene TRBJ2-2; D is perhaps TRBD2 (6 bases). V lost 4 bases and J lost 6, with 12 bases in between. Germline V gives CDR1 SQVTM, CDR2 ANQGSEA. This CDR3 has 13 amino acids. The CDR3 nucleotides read TGCAGCGTTGCCGGGAGTAGTGCCGGGGAGCTGTTTTTT. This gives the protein CSVAGSSAGELFF.

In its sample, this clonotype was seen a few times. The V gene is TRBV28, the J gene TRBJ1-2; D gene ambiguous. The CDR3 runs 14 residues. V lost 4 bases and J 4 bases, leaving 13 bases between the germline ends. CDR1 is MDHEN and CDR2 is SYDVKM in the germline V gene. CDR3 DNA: TGTGCCAGCAGTTCCAGGAGTATTGGCTATGGCTACACCTTC. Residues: CASSSRSIGYGYTF.

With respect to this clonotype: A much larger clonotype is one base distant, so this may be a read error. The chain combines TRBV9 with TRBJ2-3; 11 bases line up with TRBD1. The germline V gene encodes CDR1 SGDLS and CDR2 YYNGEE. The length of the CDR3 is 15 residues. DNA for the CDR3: TGTGCCAACAGCGACGGACAGGGGGCTTCAGATACGCAGTATTTT. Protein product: CANSDGQGASDTQYF.

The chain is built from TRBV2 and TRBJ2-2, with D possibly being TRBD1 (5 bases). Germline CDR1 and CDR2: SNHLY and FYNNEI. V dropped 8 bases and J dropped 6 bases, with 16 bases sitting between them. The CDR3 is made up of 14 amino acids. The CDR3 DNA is TGTGCCAGCCGAGGAAGGGGCATCGCCGGGGAGCTGTTTTTT. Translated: CASRGRGIAGELFF. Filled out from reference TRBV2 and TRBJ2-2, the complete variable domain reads EPEVTQTPSHQVTQMGQEVILRCVPISNHLYFYWYRQILGQKVEFLVSFYNNEISEKSEIFDDQFSVERPDGSNFTLKIRSTKLEDSAMYFCASRGRGIAGELFFGEGSRLTVL.

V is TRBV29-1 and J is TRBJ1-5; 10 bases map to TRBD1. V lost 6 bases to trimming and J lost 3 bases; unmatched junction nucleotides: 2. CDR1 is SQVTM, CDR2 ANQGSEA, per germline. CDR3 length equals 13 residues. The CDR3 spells CSVGQGYNQPQHF. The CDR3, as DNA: TGCAGCGTGGGACAGGGGTACAATCAGCCCCAGCATTTT.

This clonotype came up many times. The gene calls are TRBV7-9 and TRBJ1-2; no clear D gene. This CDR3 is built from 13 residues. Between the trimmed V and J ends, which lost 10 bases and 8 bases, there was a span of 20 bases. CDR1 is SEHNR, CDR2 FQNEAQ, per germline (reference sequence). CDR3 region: CATFTNRDAGYTF. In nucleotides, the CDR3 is TGTGCCACTTTCACTAATCGCGACGCCGGCTACACCTTC.

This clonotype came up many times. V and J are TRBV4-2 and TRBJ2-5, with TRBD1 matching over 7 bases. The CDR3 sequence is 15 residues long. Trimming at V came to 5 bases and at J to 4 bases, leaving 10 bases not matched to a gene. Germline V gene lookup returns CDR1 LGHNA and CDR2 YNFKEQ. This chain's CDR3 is CASSSGGAAGETQYF. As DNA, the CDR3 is TGTGCCAGCAGCTCAGGGGGTGCCGCGGGAGAGACCCAGTACTTC.

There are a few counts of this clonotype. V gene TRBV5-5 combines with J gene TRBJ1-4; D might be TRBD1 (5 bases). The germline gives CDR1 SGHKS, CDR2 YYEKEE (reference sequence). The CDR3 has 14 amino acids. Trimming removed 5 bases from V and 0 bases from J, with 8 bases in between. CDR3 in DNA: TGTGCCAGCAGATTAGGGGCAACTAATGAAAAACTGTTTTTT. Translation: CASRLGATNEKLFF.

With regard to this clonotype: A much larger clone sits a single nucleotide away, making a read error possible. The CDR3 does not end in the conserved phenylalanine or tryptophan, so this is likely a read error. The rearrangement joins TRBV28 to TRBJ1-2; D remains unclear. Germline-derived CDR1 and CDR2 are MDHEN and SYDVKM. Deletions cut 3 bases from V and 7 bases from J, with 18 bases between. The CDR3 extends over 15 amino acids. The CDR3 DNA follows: TGTGCCAGCAGTTTTAATCGGGGATTGGACGGTGGCTACACCTCC. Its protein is CASSFNRGLDGGYTS.

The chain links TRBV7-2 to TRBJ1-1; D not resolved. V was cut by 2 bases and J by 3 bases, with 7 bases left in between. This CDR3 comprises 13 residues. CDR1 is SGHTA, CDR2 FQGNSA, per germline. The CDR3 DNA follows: TGTGCCAGCAGCTTATGGGCACACACTGAAGCTTTCTTT. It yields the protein CASSLWAHTEAFF.

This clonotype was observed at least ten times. The chain's CDR3 is CASSYLPGQESSYEQYF. CDR3 in DNA: TGTGCCAGCAGCTATCTCCCGGGACAGGAGAGCTCCTACGAGCAGTACTTC. The chain uses TRBV11-2 and TRBJ2-7, with 8 bases lining up with TRBD1. J was trimmed by 0 bases and V by 4 bases; bases with no gene match: 11. The length of the CDR3 is 17 residues. Germline V gene data show CDR1 as SGHAT and CDR2 as FQNNGV.

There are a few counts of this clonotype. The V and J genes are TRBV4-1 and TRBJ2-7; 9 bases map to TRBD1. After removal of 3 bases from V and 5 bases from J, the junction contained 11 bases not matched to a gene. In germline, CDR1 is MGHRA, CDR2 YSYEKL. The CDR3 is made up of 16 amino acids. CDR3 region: CASSQYPGQGGHEQYF. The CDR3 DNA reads TGCGCCAGCAGCCAGTACCCGGGACAGGGAGGCCACGAGCAGTACTTC.

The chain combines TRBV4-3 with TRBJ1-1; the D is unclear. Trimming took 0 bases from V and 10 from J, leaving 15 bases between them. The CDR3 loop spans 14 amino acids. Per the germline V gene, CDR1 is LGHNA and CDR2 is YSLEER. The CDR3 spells CASSQDETPKGAFF. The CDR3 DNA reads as TGCGCCAGCAGCCAAGATGAGACACCAAAGGGAGCTTTCTTT.

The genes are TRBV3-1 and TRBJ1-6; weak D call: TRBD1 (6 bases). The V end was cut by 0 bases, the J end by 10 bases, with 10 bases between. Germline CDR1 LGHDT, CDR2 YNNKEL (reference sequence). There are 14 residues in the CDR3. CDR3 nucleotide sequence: TGTGCCAGCAGCCAAGAAGGGGGGCGATCACCCCTCCACTTT. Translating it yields CASSQEGGRSPLHF. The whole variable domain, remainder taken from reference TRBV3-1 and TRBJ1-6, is DTAVSQTPKYLVTQMGNDKSIKCEQNLGHDTMYWYKQDSKKFLKIMFSYNNKELIINETVPNRFSPKSPDKAHLNLHINSLELGDSAVYFCASSQEGGRSPLHFGNGTRLTVT.

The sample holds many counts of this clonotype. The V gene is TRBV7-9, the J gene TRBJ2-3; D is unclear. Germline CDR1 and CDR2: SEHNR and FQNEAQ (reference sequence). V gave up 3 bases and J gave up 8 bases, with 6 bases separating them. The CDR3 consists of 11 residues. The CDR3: CASSLGSTQYF. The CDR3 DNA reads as TGTGCCAGCAGCTTGGGATCTACGCAGTATTTT.

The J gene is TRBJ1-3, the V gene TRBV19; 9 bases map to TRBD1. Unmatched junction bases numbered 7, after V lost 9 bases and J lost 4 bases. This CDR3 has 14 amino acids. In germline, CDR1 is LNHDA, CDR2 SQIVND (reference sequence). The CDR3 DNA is TGTGCCAGCGACAGGGGGTCGCCGGGAAACACCATATATTTT. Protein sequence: CASDRGSPGNTIYF. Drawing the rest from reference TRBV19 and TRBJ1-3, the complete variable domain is DGGITQSPKYLFRKEGQNVTLSCEQNLNHDAMYWYRQDPGQGLRLIYYSQIVNDFQKGDIAEGYSVSREKKESFPLTVTSAQKNPTAFYLCASDRGSPGNTIYFGEGSWLTVV.

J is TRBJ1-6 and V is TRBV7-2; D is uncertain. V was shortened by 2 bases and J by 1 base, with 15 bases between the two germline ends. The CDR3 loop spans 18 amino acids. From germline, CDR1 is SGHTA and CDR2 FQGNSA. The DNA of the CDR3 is TGTGCCAGCAGCTTATGGCAGACTATTACTTCCTATAATTCACCCCTCCACTTT. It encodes CASSLWQTITSYNSPLHF.

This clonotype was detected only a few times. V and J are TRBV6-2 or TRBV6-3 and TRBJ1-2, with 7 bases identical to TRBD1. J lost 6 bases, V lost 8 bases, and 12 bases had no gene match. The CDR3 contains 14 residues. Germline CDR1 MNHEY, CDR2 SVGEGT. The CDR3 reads CASLPPGTDDGYTF. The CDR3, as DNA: TGTGCCAGCCTCCCACCAGGGACAGATGATGGCTACACCTTC.

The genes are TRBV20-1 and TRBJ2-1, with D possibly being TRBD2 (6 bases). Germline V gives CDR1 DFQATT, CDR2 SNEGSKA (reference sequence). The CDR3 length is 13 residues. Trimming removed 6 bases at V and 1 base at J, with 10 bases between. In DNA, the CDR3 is TGCAGTGCCGGGACTCAATCCTACAATGAGCAGTTCTTC. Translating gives CSAGTQSYNEQFF.